What follows is one T cell receptor beta chain and its context. The CDR3 is 14 residues long. Germline V CDR1 and CDR2: MNHNY, SVGAGI (reference sequence). The V end was cut by 6 bases, the J end by 0 bases, with 11 bases between. This specimen comes from a study of blood T cell repertoires in COVID-19. The repertoire was sequenced with immunoSEQ multiplex PCR; TCRdb's copy has only in-frame clones and lacks some. The data hold under 100,000 clones, with roughly 90% observed a single time. Sequencing used peripheral blood. The sequence derives from a woman between 70 and 85 years old with acute or convalescent COVID-19. The chain recombines TRBV6-6 with TRBJ1-1; D ambiguous. In DNA, the CDR3 is TGTGCCAGCAGCCTTGGCGGGATGAACACTGAAGCTTTCTTT. Translation: CASSLGGMNTEAFF.